The rows below give T cell receptor beta chains drawn from one sample of a study of cytomegalovirus exposure and HLA in healthy donors. Data came from immunoSEQ multiplex PCR; TCRdb stores just in-frame clones and leaves some out. Seen here are 150,000 to 180,000 clones, less than 90% observed once, and the top ten hold about 22%. Sequenced material: PBMCs. These receptors all stem from a man younger than 35 in good health and CMV-seropositive. CDR3s include the opening cysteine and the closing phenylalanine or tryptophan. A D gene is named only where the DNA matches it firmly. Size tells how often a clone was seen (once, few, many) or the class of an expanded clone, and some rows leave it out.

j_gene | d_gene | v_gene | abundance | CDR3aa | CDR3nt
TRBJ2-2 | NA | TRBV4-1 | NA | CASSQVFAPTGELFF | TGCGCCAGCAGCCAAGTGTTCGCGCCGACCGGGGAGCTGTTTTTT
TRBJ2-7 | TRBD2 | TRBV7-3 | NA | CASSLGGRAREQYF | TGTGCCAGCAGCTTAGGAGGGAGGGCACGCGAGCAGTACTTC
TRBJ2-7 | TRBD2 | TRBV5-1 | NA | CASSVGLAGAPSYEQYF | TGCGCCAGCAGCGTAGGACTAGCGGGAGCCCCATCCTACGAGCAGTACTTC
TRBJ1-1 | NA | TRBV12-5 | NA | CASGLGRGGGRTEAFF | TGTGCTAGTGGTTTGGGCCGCGGGGGAGGGAGGACTGAAGCTTTCTTT
TRBJ1-5 | NA | TRBV28 | NA | CASRGGVTQPQHF | TGTGCCAGCAGGGGGGGTGTAACACAGCCCCAGCATTTT
TRBJ2-7 | TRBD2 | TRBV6-5 | NA | CASSSLAGAAYEQYF | TGTGCCAGCAGTTCACTAGCGGGGGCAGCCTACGAGCAGTACTTC
TRBJ2-2 | TRBD2 | TRBV9 | few | CASSPQTSGLTGELFF | TGTGCCAGCAGCCCCCAGACTAGCGGCCTCACCGGGGAGCTGTTTTTT
TRBJ2-1 | NA | TRBV6-5 | NA | CASSYARGSYNEQFF | TGTGCCAGCAGTTACGCCAGGGGATCCTACAATGAGCAGTTCTTC
TRBJ2-3 | NA | TRBV13 | NA | CASSRRGHRAPGDTQYF | TGTGCCAGCAGCCGGAGAGGGCACAGGGCCCCGGGAGATACGCAGTATTTT
TRBJ1-1 | TRBD1 | TRBV6-6 | NA | CASSFAGQAMNTEAFF | TGTGCCAGCAGTTTCGCGGGACAGGCCATGAACACTGAAGCTTTCTTT